This TCR beta chain was obtained from a study of blood T cell repertoires in COVID-19. This clone has a single count. Other nucleotide sequences from this sample produce the same CDR3. Libraries were prepared by immunoSEQ multiplex PCR; TCRdb keeps only in-frame clonotypes and omits some of them. This sample has a few hundred thousand clones; around 84% occur once, and the top ten carry approximately 2.3%. V was shortened by 6 bases and J by 4 bases, with 4 bases between the two germline ends. This CDR3 contains 11 residues. In germline, CDR1 is SNHLY, CDR2 FYNNEI. The V and J genes are TRBV2 and TRBJ1-5, with unresolved D. The material sequenced was peripheral blood. The sequence derives from a man aged 35-49 years who had recovered from COVID-19. In DNA form, the CDR3 reads TGTGCCAGCAGCCTTAATCAGCCCCAGCATTTT. This encodes CASSLNQPQHF.